The 10 T cell receptor beta chains listed next were all sequenced from one sample in a study of tumor-infiltrating lymphocytes in primary liver carcinoma. With around 490 ng total RNA as template and a constant-region primer, TCR beta cDNA was made. What produced the TCR beta libraries was three nested multiplex PCR rounds using slightly modified ARM-PCR. The study ran its first two PCR rounds for around 10 cycles each, using TRBV1-TRBV30 forward primers and a C-beta reverse primer. MiXCR, applied by TCRdb to the multiplex PCR reads, yields one record per CDR3 protein. The repertoire consists of 47,000 or so distinct CDR3 sequences, with around three quarters occurring once and the leading ten covering more than 25%. Co-extraction of both nucleic acids (RNA and DNA) used about 17-33 mg of unsorted bulk tissue. Sequences were obtained from liver tumor tissue from sampling region 3. Documented subset: tumor region T3, left-lateral pole. These TCRs come from a man aged 40-50 years with primary liver carcinoma and hepatitis B virus infection.

This clonotype was seen many times. The rearrangement joins TRBV28 to TRBJ2-2; D is uncertain. From germline, CDR1 is MDHEN and CDR2 SYDVKM. The V end lost 3 bases, the J end lost 5 bases, and 7 bases lay between the germline ends. The CDR3 runs to 13 residues. CDR3 DNA sequence: TGTGCCAGCAGTTTGGCACAAACCGGGGAGCTGTTTTTT. This translates into CASSLAQTGELFF.

Turning to this clonotype: A read error may account for a junction end that differs from germline. The rearrangement joins TRBV6-1 to TRBJ1-4, with D possibly TRBD1 on 5 matching bases. Germline CDR1 and CDR2: MNHNS and SASEGT. This CDR3 region has 15 residues. The CDR3 DNA sequence: TGTGCCAGCAGTGCGCAGGGAATAACTTATGAAAAACTGTTTTTT. It is translated as CASSAQGITYEKLFF.

A remark on this clonotype: Since a much larger clone is just one base distant, this may be a read error. The chain uses TRBV5-1 and TRBJ2-1; D may correspond to TRBD1 or TRBD2 (5 bases each). This CDR3 comprises 15 residues. From germline, CDR1 is SGHRS and CDR2 YFSETQ. In nucleotides, the CDR3 is TGCGCCAACAGCACGGGGCAGAGCTCCTACAATGAGCAGTTCTTC. It is translated as CANSTGQSSYNEQFF.

Remarks on this clonotype: The junction departs from the called germline gene at one end, perhaps through a read error. The chain couples TRBV6-5 to TRBJ2-7; 10 bases match TRBD1. The CDR3 is 14 amino acids. Germline assignment: CDR1 MNHEY and CDR2 SVGAGI. CDR3 nucleotides: TGTGCCTGCTACCCGGGACAGGGGCACTACAAGCAGTGCTTC. Its protein is CACYPGQGHYKQCF.

With respect to this clonotype: An end of the junction does not agree with germline; a read error may underlie this. The V call is TRBV6-5, the J call TRBJ2-1, with a weak D call TRBD1 (5 bases). Germline V gene data show CDR1 as MNHEY and CDR2 as SVGAGI. CDR3 length: 13 amino acids. CDR3: CVSSPAGNNEQFF. DNA for the CDR3: TGTGTCAGCAGCCCAGCAGGGAACAATGAGCAGTTCTTC.

This sequence joins TRBV29-1 and TRBJ2-5; no clear D gene. Germline CDR1 SQVTM, CDR2 ANQGSEA. V lost 2 bases, J lost 4 bases, and 14 bases lay in between. The CDR3 covers 14 residues. The CDR3 DNA follows: TGCAGCGTTGAATGGTCTGCACTCGGAGAGACCCAGTACTTC. Its translation: CSVEWSALGETQYF.

The count of this clonotype is one. A much bigger clone sits one base away, suggesting this may be a read error. Given the absence of the conserved phenylalanine or tryptophan at the CDR3 end, a read error is likely. The chain employs TRBV28 and TRBJ2-7, with 7 bases identical to TRBD1. The V gene's germline CDR1 is MDHEN and CDR2 SYDVKM. CDR3 size: 11 residues. Trimming removed 8 bases from V and 6 bases from J; junction bases left unmatched: 4. The DNA for the CDR3 is TGTGCCAGCGGACAGGTGGGCGAGCAGTACTTA. Its protein product is CASGQVGEQYL.

The chain is built from TRBV11-2 and TRBJ2-7, with D perhaps matching TRBD1 (5 bases). The CDR3 extends over 17 amino acids. Trimming removed 5 bases from V and 3 bases from J, with 23 bases in between. Per the germline V gene, CDR1 is SGHAT and CDR2 is FQNNGV. CDR3: CASSIDQSGQGCYEQYF. DNA for the CDR3: TGTGCCAGCAGCATCGACCAGTCGGGTCAGGGATGCTACGAGCAGTACTTC.

The rearrangement links TRBV11-2 to TRBJ2-7; D gene uncertain. This CDR3 contains 15 residues. Germline values: CDR1 SGHAT, CDR2 FQNNGV. Trimming pared 0 bases from V and 5 bases from J, leaving 14 bases between. The CDR3 is CASSLDAGNRHEQYF. CDR3 bases: TGTGCCAGCAGCTTAGATGCCGGAAATCGCCACGAGCAGTACTTC.

This clonotype is judged medium-sized. The V call is TRBV6-5, the J call TRBJ2-7; possibly TRBD1 for D (6 bases). The CDR3 runs to 12 residues. Looked up from germline, CDR1 is MNHEY and CDR2 is SVGAGI. V shed 5 bases and J shed 13 bases, with 18 bases lying between them. This CDR3 is CASSAGPDRLYF. CDR3 sequence (DNA): TGTGCCAGCAGTGCTGGACCGGACAGATTATACTTC.